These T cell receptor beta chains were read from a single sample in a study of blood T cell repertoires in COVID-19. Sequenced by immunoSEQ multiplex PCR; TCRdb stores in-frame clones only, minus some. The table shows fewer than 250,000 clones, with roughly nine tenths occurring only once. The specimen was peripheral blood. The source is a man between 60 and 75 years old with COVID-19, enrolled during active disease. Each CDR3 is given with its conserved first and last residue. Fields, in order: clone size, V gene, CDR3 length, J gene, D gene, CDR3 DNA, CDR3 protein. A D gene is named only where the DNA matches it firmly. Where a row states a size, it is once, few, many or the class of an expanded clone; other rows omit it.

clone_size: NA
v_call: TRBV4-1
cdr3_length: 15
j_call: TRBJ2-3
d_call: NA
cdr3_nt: TGCGCCAGCAGGCCACCGGGATCAGGAACAGATACGCAGTATTTT
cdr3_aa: CASRPPGSGTDTQYF

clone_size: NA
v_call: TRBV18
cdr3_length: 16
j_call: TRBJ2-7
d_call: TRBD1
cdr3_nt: TGTGCCAGCTCACCAAAAGGTCGGACAGGGTCCCCCGAGCAGTACTTC
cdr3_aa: CASSPKGRTGSPEQYF

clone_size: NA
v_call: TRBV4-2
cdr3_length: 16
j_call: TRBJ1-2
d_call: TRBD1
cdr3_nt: TGTGCCAGCAGCCAAGGAGCCCGACAGGGCCCCTATGGCTACACCTTC
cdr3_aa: CASSQGARQGPYGYTF

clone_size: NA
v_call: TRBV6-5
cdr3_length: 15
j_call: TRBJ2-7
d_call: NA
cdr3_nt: TGTGCCAGCAGGTCGCGGAGGGGGCGGACCTACGAGCAGTACTTC
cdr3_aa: CASRSRRGRTYEQYF

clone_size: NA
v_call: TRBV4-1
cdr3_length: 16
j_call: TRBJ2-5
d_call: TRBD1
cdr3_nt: TGCGCCAGCAGCCAGGTGATGGGACAGCTGGGGGAGACCCAGTACTTC
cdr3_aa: CASSQVMGQLGETQYF

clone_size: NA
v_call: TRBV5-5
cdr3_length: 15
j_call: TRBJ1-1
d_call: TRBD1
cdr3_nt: TGTGCCAGCAGCTCGGGGACAGGAAGTTCTACTGAAGCTTTCTTT
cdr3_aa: CASSSGTGSSTEAFF

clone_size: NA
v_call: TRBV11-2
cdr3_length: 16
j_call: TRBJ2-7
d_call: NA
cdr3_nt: TGTGCCAGCAGCCCCCTAGGGAGTATTGGTTCCTACGAGCAGTACTTC
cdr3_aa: CASSPLGSIGSYEQYF

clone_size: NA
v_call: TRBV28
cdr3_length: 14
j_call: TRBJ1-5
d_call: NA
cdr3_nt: TGTGCCAGCCTCCAGGATTATAGCAATCAGCCCCAGCATTTT
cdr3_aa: CASLQDYSNQPQHF

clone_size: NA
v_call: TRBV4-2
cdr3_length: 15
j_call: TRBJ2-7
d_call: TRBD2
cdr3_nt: TGTGCCAGCAGCCAAGCGGCCGGGACTAACTACGAGCAGTACTTC
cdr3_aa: CASSQAAGTNYEQYF

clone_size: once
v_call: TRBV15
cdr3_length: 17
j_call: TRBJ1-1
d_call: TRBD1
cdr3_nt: TGTGCCACCAGCAGAGGAGGCGAACAGGGGGGTAACACTGAAGCTTTCTTT
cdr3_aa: CATSRGGEQGGNTEAFF

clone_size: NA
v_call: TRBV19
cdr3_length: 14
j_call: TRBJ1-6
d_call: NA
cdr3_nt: TGTGCCAGTAGTATAGCAGGGGTGACTTCACCCCTCCACTTT
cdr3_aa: CASSIAGVTSPLHF

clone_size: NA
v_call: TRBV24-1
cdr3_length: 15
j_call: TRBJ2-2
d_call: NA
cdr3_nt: TGTGCCACCAGTGATTTTAACGACTACACCGGGGAGCTGTTTTTT
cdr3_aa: CATSDFNDYTGELFF

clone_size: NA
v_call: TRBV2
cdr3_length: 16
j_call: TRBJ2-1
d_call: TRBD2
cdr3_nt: TGTGCCAGCAGGAACTCGGCGGGGGGCCTCTACAATGAGCAGTTCTTC
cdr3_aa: CASRNSAGGLYNEQFF

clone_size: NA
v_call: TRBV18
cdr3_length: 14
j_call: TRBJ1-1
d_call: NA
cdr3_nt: TGTGCCAGCTCACCACCGTCTCTGAACACTGAAGCTTTCTTT
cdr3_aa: CASSPPSLNTEAFF

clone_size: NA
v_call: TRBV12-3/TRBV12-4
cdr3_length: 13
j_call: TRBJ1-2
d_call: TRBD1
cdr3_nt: TGTGCCAGCAGGGGGACAGGGCACTATGGCTACACCTTC
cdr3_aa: CASRGTGHYGYTF

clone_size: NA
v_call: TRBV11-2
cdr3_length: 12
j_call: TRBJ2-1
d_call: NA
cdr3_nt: TGTGCCAGCAGCTTACGAACGGATGAGCAGTTCTTC
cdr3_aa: CASSLRTDEQFF

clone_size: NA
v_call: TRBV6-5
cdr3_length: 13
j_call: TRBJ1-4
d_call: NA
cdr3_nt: TGTGCCAGCAGTCCCGGGGCGGGAGTAAAACTGTTTTTT
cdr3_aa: CASSPGAGVKLFF

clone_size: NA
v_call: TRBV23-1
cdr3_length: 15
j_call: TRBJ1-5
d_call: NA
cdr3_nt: TGCGCCAGCAGAACACCAGAGGGCAGCAATCAGCCCCAGCATTTT
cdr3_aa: CASRTPEGSNQPQHF

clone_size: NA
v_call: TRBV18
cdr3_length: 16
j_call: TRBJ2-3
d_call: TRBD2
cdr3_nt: TGTGCCAGCTCACCACCGGGCAGGGCGGGGGCAGATACGCAGTATTTT
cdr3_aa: CASSPPGRAGADTQYF

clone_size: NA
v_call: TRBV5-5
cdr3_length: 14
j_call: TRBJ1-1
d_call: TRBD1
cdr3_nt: TGTGCCAGCAGCTTGGAGTTGTTGCGGACAGGGGCTTTCTTT
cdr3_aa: CASSLELLRTGAFF

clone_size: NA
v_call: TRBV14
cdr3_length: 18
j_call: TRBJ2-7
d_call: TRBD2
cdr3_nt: TGTGCCAGCAGCCAAGATAACTACGGTAGCGGGAGGAGGAACGAGCAGTACTTC
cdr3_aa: CASSQDNYGSGRRNEQYF

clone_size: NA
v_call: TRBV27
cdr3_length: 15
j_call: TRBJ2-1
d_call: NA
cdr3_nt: TGTGCCAGCAGTTTCGGGTGGGAGTACGGCAATGAGCAGTTCTTC
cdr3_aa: CASSFGWEYGNEQFF

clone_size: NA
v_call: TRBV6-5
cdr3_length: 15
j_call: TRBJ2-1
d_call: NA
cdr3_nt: TGTGCCAGCAGTCAGGGCGGTAGGGGCTACAATGAGCAGTTCTTC
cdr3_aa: CASSQGGRGYNEQFF

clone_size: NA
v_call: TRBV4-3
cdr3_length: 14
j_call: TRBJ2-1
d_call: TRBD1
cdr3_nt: TGCGCCAGCAGCCTTGGACAGGGGAGGGATGAGCAGTTCTTC
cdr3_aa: CASSLGQGRDEQFF

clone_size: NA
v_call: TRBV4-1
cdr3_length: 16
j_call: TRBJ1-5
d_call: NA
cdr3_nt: TGCGCCAGCAGCCAAGCTGCAGGGGTTAGCAATCAGCCCCAGCATTTT
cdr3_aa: CASSQAAGVSNQPQHF

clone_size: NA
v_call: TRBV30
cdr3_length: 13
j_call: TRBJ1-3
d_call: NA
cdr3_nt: TGTGCCTCCCGGACAGTCTTAGGAAACACCATATATTTT
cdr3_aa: CASRTVLGNTIYF

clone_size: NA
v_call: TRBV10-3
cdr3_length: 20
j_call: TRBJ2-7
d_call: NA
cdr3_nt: TGTGCCATCAGTGAAGGGAGGGCAACAGGGCTATCCGGATACTCCTTCGAGCAGTACTTC
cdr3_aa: CAISEGRATGLSGYSFEQYF

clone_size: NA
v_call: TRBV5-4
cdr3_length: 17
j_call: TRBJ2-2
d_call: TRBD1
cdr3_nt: TGTGCCAGCAGCAGGGGACAGGGGCCCGGTGTAGCCGGGGAGCTGTTTTTT
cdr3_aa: CASSRGQGPGVAGELFF

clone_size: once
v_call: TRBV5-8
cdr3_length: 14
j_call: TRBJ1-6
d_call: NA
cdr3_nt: TGTGCCAGCAGCTTTGGACTCTCCAATTCACCCCTCCACTTT
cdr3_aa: CASSFGLSNSPLHF

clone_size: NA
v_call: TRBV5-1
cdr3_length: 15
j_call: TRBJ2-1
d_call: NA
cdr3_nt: TGCGCCAGCAGTAAGGTTCCAAAACTAAACAATGAGCAGTTCTTC
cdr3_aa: CASSKVPKLNNEQFF

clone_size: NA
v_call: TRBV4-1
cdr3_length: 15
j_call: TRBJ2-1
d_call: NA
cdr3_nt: TGCGCCAGCAGCCACCTAGATGGCGGATACAATGAGCAGTTCTTC
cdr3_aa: CASSHLDGGYNEQFF

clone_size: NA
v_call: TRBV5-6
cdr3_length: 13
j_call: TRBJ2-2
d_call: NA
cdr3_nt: TGTGCCAGCAAGTCGACAACGACCGGGGAGCTGTTTTTT
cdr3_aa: CASKSTTTGELFF

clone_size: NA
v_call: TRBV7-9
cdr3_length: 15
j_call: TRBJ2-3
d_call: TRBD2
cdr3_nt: TGTGCCAGCAGCTCGATCCAGGGACTAGGAGATACGCAGTATTTT
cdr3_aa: CASSSIQGLGDTQYF

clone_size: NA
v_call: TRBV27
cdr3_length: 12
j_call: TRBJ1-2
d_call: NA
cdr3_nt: TGTGCCAGCAGTCCCAGGATCTATGGCTACACCTTC
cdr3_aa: CASSPRIYGYTF

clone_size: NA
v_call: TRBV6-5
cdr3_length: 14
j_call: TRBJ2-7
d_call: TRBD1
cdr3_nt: TGTGCCATTGGCCGGGACAGGGGGCGCTACGAGCAGTACTTC
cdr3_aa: CAIGRDRGRYEQYF

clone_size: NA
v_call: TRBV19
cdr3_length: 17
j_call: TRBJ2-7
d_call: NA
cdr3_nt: TGTGCCAGTAGTATTGCGGTAGGAGAAACTTATACCTACGAGCAGTACTTC
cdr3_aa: CASSIAVGETYTYEQYF

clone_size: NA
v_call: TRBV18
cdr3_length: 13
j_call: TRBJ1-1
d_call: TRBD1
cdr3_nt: TGTGCCAGCTCACCAGGACAGGGACTAGAAGCTTTCTTT
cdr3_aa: CASSPGQGLEAFF

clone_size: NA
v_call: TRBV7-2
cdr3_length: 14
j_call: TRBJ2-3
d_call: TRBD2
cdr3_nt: TGTGCCAGCACCCCAGCGGGACCTACAGATACGCAGTATTTT
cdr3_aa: CASTPAGPTDTQYF

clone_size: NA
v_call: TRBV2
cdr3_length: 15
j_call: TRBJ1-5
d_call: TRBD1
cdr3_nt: TGTGCCAGCAGCGGCGGGACAGGCGAGGGGCAGCCCCAGCATTTT
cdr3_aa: CASSGGTGEGQPQHF

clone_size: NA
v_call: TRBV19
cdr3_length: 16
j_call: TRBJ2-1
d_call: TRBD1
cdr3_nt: TGTGCCAGTAGTGGCACTGCGAAGACAGGGAACAATGAGCAGTTCTTC
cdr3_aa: CASSGTAKTGNNEQFF

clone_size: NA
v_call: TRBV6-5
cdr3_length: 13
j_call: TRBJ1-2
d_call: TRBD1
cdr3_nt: TGTGCCAGCAGTCCGAGACAGGGGCTTGGCTACACCTTC
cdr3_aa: CASSPRQGLGYTF

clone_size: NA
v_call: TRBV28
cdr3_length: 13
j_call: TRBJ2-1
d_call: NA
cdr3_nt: TGTGCCAGCCTAGGCTTACTGGTTAGGGAGCAGTTCTTC
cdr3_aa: CASLGLLVREQFF

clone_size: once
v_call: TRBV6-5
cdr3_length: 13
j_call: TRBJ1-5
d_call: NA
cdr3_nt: TGTGCCAGCAGTTACTTTAGGGGTCAGCCCCAGCATTTT
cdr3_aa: CASSYFRGQPQHF

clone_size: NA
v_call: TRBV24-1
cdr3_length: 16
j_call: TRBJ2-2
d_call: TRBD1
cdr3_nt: TGTGCCACCAGTGACCTCCGGGGACAGGGAACCGGGGAGCTGTTTTTT
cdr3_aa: CATSDLRGQGTGELFF

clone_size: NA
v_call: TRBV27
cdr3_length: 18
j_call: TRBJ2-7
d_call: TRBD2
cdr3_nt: TGTGCCAGCAGTGTCGTTCGATTAGGACTAGCGGGAGGATACGAGCAGTACTTC
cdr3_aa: CASSVVRLGLAGGYEQYF